The clone carrying this TCR beta chain turned up a few times. Its antigen is unknown. This sample was taken from a study of post-analysis software for immune sequencing data. V lost 4 bases, J lost 3 bases, and 11 bases stayed unmatched. This CDR3 has 17 residues. Germline V lookup: CDR1 KGHSH, CDR2 LQKENI. The study, taken as a whole, reports: Strong same-batch co-clustering of samples appeared with F measure clustering. About five TRBV segments occurring more often in patients than controls included TRBV5-6, TRBV5-1 and TRBV20-1. Controls showed significantly higher normalized Chao1 diversity than did multiple sclerosis patients.

cDNA libraries of TCR beta carried unique molecular identifiers. T cells numbering roughly 0.9 to 11 million gave rise to about 540,000 cDNA molecules. TCRdb re-derived calls from the PCR reads in MiXCR, one entry per CDR3 protein. The sample holds 550,000 to 700,000 distinct CDR3 sequences, around 47% seen once. The gene calls are TRBV18 and TRBJ2-1, with 8 bases identical to TRBD2. The sequencing sample was made of blood. This TCR came from a girl between 10 and 17 years old with multiple sclerosis. In DNA, the CDR3 is TGTGCCAGCTCACTGAGACAGGCTAGCGGGTACTACAATGAGCAGTTCTTC. This gives the protein CASSLRQASGYYNEQFF. Full variable domain (missing parts from reference TRBV18 and TRBJ2-1): NAGVMQNPRHLVRRRGQEARLRCSPMKGHSHVYWYRQLPEEGLKFMVYLQKENIIDESGMPKERFSAEFPKEGPSILRIQQVVRGDSAAYFCASSLRQASGYYNEQFFGPGTRLTVL.